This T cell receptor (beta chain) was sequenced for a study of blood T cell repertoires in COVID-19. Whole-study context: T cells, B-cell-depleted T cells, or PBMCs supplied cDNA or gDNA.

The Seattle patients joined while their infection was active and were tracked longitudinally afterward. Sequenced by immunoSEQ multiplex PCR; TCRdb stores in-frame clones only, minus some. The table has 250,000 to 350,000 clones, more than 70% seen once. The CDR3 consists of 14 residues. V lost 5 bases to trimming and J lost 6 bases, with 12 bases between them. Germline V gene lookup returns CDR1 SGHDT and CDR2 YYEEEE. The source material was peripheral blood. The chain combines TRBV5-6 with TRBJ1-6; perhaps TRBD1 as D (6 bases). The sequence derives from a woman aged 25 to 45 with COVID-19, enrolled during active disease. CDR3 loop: CASSFDRTNSPLHF. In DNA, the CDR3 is TGTGCCAGCAGTTTCGACAGGACTAATTCACCCCTCCACTTT.